Listed below are T cell receptor beta chains from one sample, sequenced in a study of regulatory T cells in long-lasting Graves disease. MiXCR, run by TCRdb on the multiplex PCR reads, gives a single entry per CDR3 protein. This repertoire shows under 300,000 distinct CDR3 sequences, around 18% found once; its top ten account for 11% to 15%. Another study also made use of these data, one on T cells in Graves' hyperthyroidism and ophthalmopathy.

Sequencing used peripheral blood mononuclear cells (PBMCs), obtained at new diagnosis, from a patient treated with antithyroid drugs. The receptors were sampled from a woman in her twenties or thirties with Graves disease. CDR3s include the opening cysteine and the closing phenylalanine or tryptophan. Each record gives: V gene, D gene, J gene, clone size, CDR3 DNA, CDR3 protein. A D gene is named only where the DNA matches it firmly. A clone size is listed for some rows: how often the clone was seen (once, few, many), or a class if it is expanded.

v_call: TRBV12-3/TRBV12-4; d_call: TRBD1; j_call: TRBJ2-1; clone_size: -; cdr3_nt: TGTGCCAGCAGCCCCCCCGGGACAGGGTCCTACAATGAGCAGTTCTTC; cdr3_aa: CASSPPGTGSYNEQFF
v_call: TRBV6-1; d_call: TRBD1; j_call: TRBJ1-1; clone_size: many; cdr3_nt: TGTGCCAGCAGCCCCGACCCGACAGGGGTTGAAGCTTTCTTT; cdr3_aa: CASSPDPTGVEAFF
v_call: TRBV5-4; d_call: -; j_call: TRBJ1-1; clone_size: many; cdr3_nt: TGTGCCAGCAGCGGAGGGTGGGACACTGAAGCTTTCTTT; cdr3_aa: CASSGGWDTEAFF
v_call: TRBV14; d_call: -; j_call: TRBJ2-1; clone_size: -; cdr3_nt: TGTGCCAGCAGCCTTGGGAGGCTTCGCCTTGAGCAGTTCTTC; cdr3_aa: CASSLGRLRLEQFF
v_call: TRBV25-1; d_call: TRBD1; j_call: TRBJ1-2; clone_size: many; cdr3_nt: TGTGCCAGCAGTGGGACAGGGGGCTACTATGGCTACACCTTC; cdr3_aa: CASSGTGGYYGYTF
v_call: TRBV20-1; d_call: TRBD1; j_call: TRBJ2-7; clone_size: many; cdr3_nt: TGCAGTGCAGCCGGGACAGGGGGAGAGCAGTACTTC; cdr3_aa: CSAAGTGGEQYF
v_call: TRBV18; d_call: TRBD1; j_call: TRBJ2-5; clone_size: many; cdr3_nt: TGTGCCAGCTCGGAAGGACAGGTCTGGGGACAAGAGACCCAGTACTTC; cdr3_aa: CASSEGQVWGQETQYF
v_call: TRBV5-5; d_call: -; j_call: TRBJ1-1; clone_size: -; cdr3_nt: TGCGCCAGCAGCTGGGGGGATACAGCGAACACTGAAGCTTTCTTT; cdr3_aa: CASSWGDTANTEAFF
v_call: TRBV11-2; d_call: TRBD2; j_call: TRBJ2-7; clone_size: many; cdr3_nt: TGTGCCAGCAGCATTAGCGGGGGGGTCGGAGAGCAGTACTTC; cdr3_aa: CASSISGGVGEQYF
v_call: TRBV5-4; d_call: -; j_call: TRBJ2-2; clone_size: few; cdr3_nt: TGTGCCAGCCGCTTAAAGACAGGAAACACCGGGGAGCTGTTTTTT; cdr3_aa: CASRLKTGNTGELFF
v_call: TRBV12-3/TRBV12-4; d_call: -; j_call: TRBJ1-2; clone_size: many; cdr3_nt: TGTGCCAGCACTTCCACAGGGATTGGGGGCTACACCTTC; cdr3_aa: CASTSTGIGGYTF
v_call: TRBV12-3/TRBV12-4; d_call: -; j_call: TRBJ1-1; clone_size: many; cdr3_nt: TGTGCCAGCAGTTTAAGAGGGGTAGCTTTCTTT; cdr3_aa: CASSLRGVAFF
v_call: TRBV3-1; d_call: -; j_call: TRBJ2-3; clone_size: many; cdr3_nt: TGTGCCAGCAGCCTAGGATCCGAGGGCGGGCAGTATTTT; cdr3_aa: CASSLGSEGGQYF
v_call: TRBV5-1; d_call: TRBD2; j_call: TRBJ2-3; clone_size: many; cdr3_nt: TGCGCCAGCAGCTCGCGGGGGGGCCCGGGAGATACGCAGTATTTT; cdr3_aa: CASSSRGGPGDTQYF
v_call: TRBV20-1; d_call: TRBD2; j_call: TRBJ2-7; clone_size: -; cdr3_nt: TGCAGTGCCGATAAGACGCTAGCGGGAGTTGGGTTTCCCTACGAGCAGTACTTC; cdr3_aa: CSADKTLAGVGFPYEQYF
v_call: TRBV7-9; d_call: -; j_call: TRBJ1-1; clone_size: many; cdr3_nt: TGTGCCAGCAGCTTTCGACAGAACACTGAAGCTTTCTTT; cdr3_aa: CASSFRQNTEAFF
v_call: TRBV11-3; d_call: TRBD1; j_call: TRBJ2-3; clone_size: many; cdr3_nt: TGTGCCAGCAGCCTACGGACAGGTTTAAGCACAGATACGCAGTATTTT; cdr3_aa: CASSLRTGLSTDTQYF
v_call: TRBV2; d_call: TRBD2; j_call: TRBJ2-1; clone_size: many; cdr3_nt: TGTGCCAGCAGGCACACTAGCGGGGGGGTAAACAATGAGCAGTTCTTC; cdr3_aa: CASRHTSGGVNNEQFF
v_call: TRBV28; d_call: -; j_call: TRBJ2-7; clone_size: many; cdr3_nt: TGTGCCAGCACCCAGGGGAGGGGGGCCTCCCACGAGCAGTACTTC; cdr3_aa: CASTQGRGASHEQYF
v_call: TRBV2; d_call: -; j_call: TRBJ2-7; clone_size: many; cdr3_nt: TGTGCCAGCAGAAGAGGCGGGACAGAAACCTACGAGCAGTACTTC; cdr3_aa: CASRRGGTETYEQYF
v_call: TRBV3-1; d_call: -; j_call: TRBJ2-1; clone_size: many; cdr3_nt: TGTGCCAGCAGCCAAGAGGGGGGGGGGCACAATGAGCAGTTCTTC; cdr3_aa: CASSQEGGGHNEQFF
v_call: TRBV5-1; d_call: TRBD1; j_call: TRBJ1-4; clone_size: many; cdr3_nt: TGCGCCAGCAGCTTTAACAGGGGACCTGAAAAACTGTTTTTT; cdr3_aa: CASSFNRGPEKLFF
v_call: TRBV19; d_call: -; j_call: TRBJ1-5; clone_size: many; cdr3_nt: TGTGCCAGTAGTATGGTGGGGTCAGCGGGGATGGGACAGCCCCAGCATTTT; cdr3_aa: CASSMVGSAGMGQPQHF
v_call: TRBV7-9; d_call: -; j_call: TRBJ1-5; clone_size: few; cdr3_nt: TGTGCCAGCAGCTTAGCGTCCCAGTATAGCAATCAGCCCCAGCATTTT; cdr3_aa: CASSLASQYSNQPQHF
v_call: TRBV24-1; d_call: TRBD1; j_call: TRBJ1-1; clone_size: -; cdr3_nt: TGTGCCACCGTCGTGGTGTCCGACAGGGGGAACGCTGAAGCTTTCTTT; cdr3_aa: CATVVVSDRGNAEAFF